This passage covers 30 T cell receptor beta chains from one sample sequenced in a study of CD8 T cells in Susac syndrome (dated by TCRdb to between 2018 and 2021). Libraries were made using the immunoSEQ multiplex PCR assay. RNA was extracted using the RNeasy kit, and roughly 0.5 to 1 microgram was reverse transcribed with random hexamers. The public sequencing data were trimmed at Q25 with fastp and processed into clonotypes with MiXCR by TCRdb, which kept only in-frame beta chains. Each record represents a unique CDR3 protein, reported with the most common genes and DNA among its rows. In all, the sample holds approximately 200,000 distinct CDR3 sequences, and more than 85% of those were seen once. The ten most abundant clones make up around 0.08% of the sample. Sequencing was performed on CD4+ T cells from PBMCs. The receptors come from a human donor with multiple sclerosis.

This sequence joins TRBV29-1 and TRBJ1-4; no clear D. Trimming shortened V by 6 bases and J by 0 bases, and 5 bases separated the two germline ends. CDR1 SQVTM and CDR2 ANQGSEA come from the germline V gene. There are 12 residues in the CDR3. CDR3 loop: CSVTATNEKLFF. CDR3 coding DNA: TGCAGCGTCACAGCAACTAATGAAAAACTGTTTTTT.

The rearrangement links TRBV20-1 to TRBJ2-7, with TRBD1 matching over 10 bases. This CDR3 has 14 residues. After removal of 5 bases from V and 5 bases from J, the junction contained 9 bases not matched to a gene. Germline V gene data show CDR1 as DFQATT and CDR2 as SNEGSKA (reference sequence). The DNA of the CDR3 is TGCAGTGCTTCCCGACAGGGGGCGGTCGACGAGCAGTACTTC. Its translation: CSASRQGAVDEQYF.

The V gene is TRBV12-3 or TRBV12-4, the J gene TRBJ1-6; TRBD1 aligns across 7 bases. V gave up 6 bases and J gave up 7 bases; unmatched junction bases: 6. The CDR3 extends over 14 amino acids. As DNA, the CDR3 is TGTGCCAGCAGACTTGACAGGGTGAATTCACCCCTCCACTTT. Its protein product is CASRLDRVNSPLHF.

The chain carries TRBV27 and TRBJ2-6, with 9 bases identical to TRBD1. CDR3 length: 15 amino acids. The germline V gene has CDR1 MNHEY and CDR2 SMNVEV (reference sequence). V lost 8 bases, J lost 3 bases, and 5 bases stayed unmatched. In DNA, the CDR3 is TGTGCCAGCCGGGACAGGGAGCGTGGGGCCAACGTCCTGACTTTC. Its translation: CASRDRERGANVLTF.

This chain links TRBV29-1 with TRBJ1-1; the D gene is possibly TRBD1 (5 bases). CDR1 is SQVTM and CDR2 is ANQGSEA in the germline V gene. Trimming took off 7 bases at V and 4 bases at J, with 16 bases between the two ends. The CDR3 has 13 amino acids. The CDR3, as DNA: TGCAGCGCCACCGAGTCGGGGGGCACTGAAGCTTTCTTT. This encodes CSATESGGTEAFF.

The chain recombines TRBV9 with TRBJ2-3; 7 nucleotides match TRBD2. The germline gives CDR1 SGDLS, CDR2 YYNGEE. The CDR3 is 15 residues long. V was clipped by 4 bases and J by 3 bases; unmatched bases: 8. The CDR3 DNA reads as TGTGCCAGCAGCATAAACCAGGGAGGGACAGATACGCAGTATTTT. Translating gives CASSINQGGTDTQYF.

The chain is built from TRBV29-1 and TRBJ1-2, with 8 bases aligning to TRBD1. Germline-derived CDR1 and CDR2 are SQVTM and ANQGSEA. With 7 bases clipped from V and 7 bases from J, the junction kept 11 bases outside the gene matches. The CDR3 spans 13 residues. The CDR3 loop is CSALQGAQSGYTF. CDR3 bases: TGCAGCGCCCTTCAGGGGGCTCAAAGTGGCTACACCTTC. The full variable domain, in which reference TRBV29-1 and TRBJ1-2 provide the parts outside the CDR3, is SAVISQKPSRDICQRGTSLTIQCQVDSQVTMMFWYRQQPGQSLTLIATANQGSEATYESGFVIDKFPISRPNLTFSTLTVSNMSPEDSSIYLCSALQGAQSGYTFGSGTRLTVV.

This rearrangement joins TRBV12-3 or TRBV12-4 to TRBJ1-1, with D unclear. The germline V and J ends were trimmed by 8 bases and 4 bases, with 17 bases remaining between them. The CDR3 runs to 14 residues. The CDR3 nucleotides are TGTGCCAGCGCGGTATCCCTCGCGGGCACTGAAGCTTTCTTT. Translated, it gives CASAVSLAGTEAFF.

The chain's CDR3 is CASSKVNPRGPYEQYV. The CDR3 DNA sequence: TGTGCCAGCAGCAAAGTGAATCCTAGGGGGCCCTACGAGCAGTACGTC. This chain links TRBV21-1 with TRBJ2-7; TRBD1, as called in the table, went unchecked against the DNA. TRBV21-1 is a pseudogene segment. This CDR3 is 16 amino acids long.

The V and J genes are TRBV12-3 or TRBV12-4 and TRBJ2-2; D is unclear. The ends were cut back, 6 bases at V and 1 base at J, with 15 bases in the middle. This CDR3 is 16 amino acids long. CDR3 sequence: CASSTPVAGNTGELFF. The CDR3 DNA sequence: TGTGCCAGCAGCACCCCAGTGGCAGGGAACACCGGGGAGCTGTTTTTT.

V usage is TRBV7-9 and J usage is TRBJ2-7, with 7 bases aligning to TRBD1. The CDR3 has 12 amino acids. With V trimmed by 6 bases and J by 7 bases, 6 bases remained unmatched. Germline-derived CDR1 and CDR2 are SEHNR and FQNEAQ (reference sequence). The CDR3 DNA sequence: TGTGCCAGCAGTTTTACAGGGGTTGAGCAGTACGTC. Translation: CASSFTGVEQYV.

V and J are TRBV12-3 or TRBV12-4 and TRBJ1-6; 8 nucleotides match TRBD1. The junction had 6 bases not matched to a gene; V was cut back by 6 bases and J by 8 bases. The CDR3 is 14 residues long. CDR3 sequence reads: CASSRQGRDSPLHF. CDR3 in DNA: TGTGCCAGCAGCCGACAGGGGCGCGATTCACCCCTCCACTTT.

The J gene is TRBJ2-2, the V gene TRBV12-3 or TRBV12-4; D ambiguous. There are 15 residues in the CDR3. V was pared by 1 base and J by 1 base, with 7 bases between. The CDR3 reads CASSLGQVNTGELFF. DNA for the CDR3: TGTGCCAGCAGTTTAGGGCAGGTGAACACCGGGGAGCTGTTTTTT.

This chain connects TRBV7-8 to TRBJ2-6; D possibly uses TRBD1 or TRBD2 (5 bases each). Germline V lookup: CDR1 SGHVS, CDR2 FQNEAQ. Trimming pared 1 base from V and 10 bases from J, leaving 5 bases between. The CDR3 has 12 residues. CDR3 loop: CASSLGGNVLTF. The DNA for the CDR3 is TGTGCCAGCAGCTTAGGGGGGAACGTCCTGACTTTC.

The DNA of the CDR3 is TGCAGTGGGGGACCACAGAACTATGGCTACACCTTC. This gives the protein CSGGPQNYGYTF. The V and J genes are TRBV20-1 and TRBJ1-2; weak D call: TRBD1 (5 bases). Trimming left V 7 bases short and J 2 bases short, with 11 bases between. Germline loops: CDR1 DFQATT, CDR2 SNEGSKA (reference sequence). CDR3 length: 12 residues.

This clonotype was seen only once. This sequence joins TRBV9 and TRBJ1-6; unclear D gene. The CDR3 is 14 residues long. The germline V gene has CDR1 SGDLS and CDR2 YYNGEE. Trimming pared 3 bases from V and 8 bases from J, leaving 12 bases between. The CDR3, as DNA: TGTGCCAGCAGCGGTCGGGAGGCCGATTCACCCCTCCACTTT. This codes for CASSGREADSPLHF.

This clonotype was observed a single time. This chain connects TRBV2 to TRBJ2-7; TRBD2 might be the D (5 bases). CDR1 is SNHLY and CDR2 is FYNNEI in the germline V gene. This CDR3 region has 11 residues. V was pared by 8 bases and J by 5 bases, with 10 bases between. CDR3 DNA: TGTGCCAGCGCCGAGGGCCACGAGCAGTACTTC. Translation gives CASAEGHEQYF.

The chain's CDR3 is CASSLRAFDGLVTF. As DNA, the CDR3 is TGTGCCAGCAGCTTAAGGGCCTTTGACGGACTAGTCACCTTC. This chain uses TRBV7-2 with TRBJ1-2; the D is unclear. This CDR3 region has 14 residues. The germline gives CDR1 SGHTA, CDR2 FQGNSA. Trimming removed 2 bases from V and 13 bases from J, with 20 bases in between.

The rearrangement joins TRBV20-1 to TRBJ2-1; 10 nucleotides agree with TRBD1. The CDR3 has 14 residues. V lost 6 bases and J lost 6; bases outside the gene matches: 8. Germline loops: CDR1 DFQATT, CDR2 SNEGSKA (reference sequence). The CDR3: CSAIRTGGVNEQFF. CDR3 DNA: TGCAGTGCCATAAGGACAGGGGGAGTCAATGAGCAGTTCTTC.

This clonotype was detected once. The rearrangement joins TRBV20-1 to TRBJ1-1; perhaps TRBD1 as D (6 bases). The V gene's germline CDR1 is DFQATT and CDR2 SNEGSKA (reference sequence). The length of the CDR3 is 13 residues. V lost 3 bases to trimming and J lost 4 bases, with 12 bases between them. CDR3 nucleotide sequence: TGCAGTGCTAGTCGACAGGCGAGCACTGAAGCTTTCTTT. Translating it yields CSASRQASTEAFF.

The rearrangement uses TRBV5-4 and TRBJ2-3, with 12 bases lining up with TRBD2. In germline, CDR1 is SGHNT, CDR2 YYREEE (reference sequence). With V trimmed by 0 bases and J by 6 bases, 8 bases remained unmatched. This CDR3 has 17 residues. CDR3 nucleotides: TGTGCCAGCAGCTTGGTCCTAGCGGGGGGGCCTCAGGATACGCAGTATTTT. This gives the protein CASSLVLAGGPQDTQYF.

DNA of the CDR3: TGTGCCAGCAGCGAAACCGGGACATCATCCTACAATGAGCAGTTCTTC. Its translation: CASSETGTSSYNEQFF. V gene TRBV7-8 combines with J gene TRBJ2-1, with D possibly TRBD1 on 6 matching bases. CDR3 size: 16 residues. Germline V CDR1 and CDR2: SGHVS, FQNEAQ. Trimming left V 5 bases short and J 1 base short, with 15 bases between. The full variable domain, its missing parts supplied by reference TRBV7-8 and TRBJ2-1, is GAGVSQSPRYKVAKRGQDVALRCDPISGHVSLFWYQQALGQGPEFLTYFQNEAQLDKSGLPSDRFFAERPEGSVSTLKIQRTQQEDSAVYLCASSETGTSSYNEQFFGPGTRLTVL.

This clonotype was seen a single time. The V and J genes are TRBV27 and TRBJ2-2; possible D gene TRBD2, 6 bases. Trimming took 5 bases from V and 6 from J, leaving 19 bases between them. CDR3 size: 16 residues. CDR1 MNHEY and CDR2 SMNVEV come from the germline V gene (reference sequence). The CDR3 protein is CASSEREAGAPGELFF. DNA for the CDR3: TGTGCCAGCAGTGAAAGGGAGGCCGGAGCCCCCGGGGAGCTGTTTTTT.

The CDR3: CAWSTGLVTNEQFF. The CDR3 DNA sequence: TGTGCCTGGAGTACGGGACTAGTTACGAATGAGCAGTTCTTC. V gene TRBV30 combines with J gene TRBJ2-1, with 8 bases fitting TRBD2. V lost 2 bases, J lost 7 bases, and 7 bases stayed unmatched. The CDR3 has 14 residues. CDR1 GTSNPN and CDR2 SVGIG come from the germline V gene (reference sequence).

The chain employs TRBV30 and TRBJ1-1; D not resolved. Germline values: CDR1 GTSNPN, CDR2 SVGIG (reference sequence). The CDR3 covers 13 residues. Trimming stripped 2 bases from V and 5 bases from J, with 12 bases between. The CDR3 DNA is TGTGCCTGGAGTAAAGGGTTATCAACTGAAGCTTTCTTT. This gives the protein CAWSKGLSTEAFF. Combining the CDR3 with reference TRBV30 and TRBJ1-1 gives the whole variable domain SQTIHQWPATLVQPVGSPLSLECTVEGTSNPNLYWYRQAAGRGLQLLFYSVGIGQISSEVPQNLSASRPQDRQFILSSKKLLLSDSGFYLCAWSKGLSTEAFFGQGTRLTVV.

The chain joins TRBV24-1 to TRBJ2-3, with 8 bases that match TRBD1. The CDR3 spans 16 residues. Germline V CDR1 and CDR2: KGHDR, SFDVKD. The junction had 13 bases not matched to a gene; V was cut back by 4 bases and J by 8 bases. The CDR3 spells CATSDGDRGLRGTQYF. In DNA, the CDR3 is TGTGCCACCAGTGACGGAGACAGGGGCCTTCGGGGTACGCAGTATTTT.

This clonotype occurred once. This rearrangement joins TRBV3-1 to TRBJ1-1, with D unresolved. This CDR3 contains 11 residues. CDR1 and CDR2 from the germline V gene are LGHDT and YNNKEL (reference sequence). V lost 5 bases and J lost 8, with 9 bases in between. The CDR3 sequence is CASSSASEAFF. The DNA of the CDR3 is TGTGCCAGCAGCTCGGCCTCCGAAGCTTTCTTT. The full variable domain, completed using reference TRBV3-1 and TRBJ1-1, is DTAVSQTPKYLVTQMGNDKSIKCEQNLGHDTMYWYKQDSKKFLKIMFSYNNKELIINETVPNRFSPKSPDKAHLNLHINSLELGDSAVYFCASSSASEAFFGQGTRLTVV.

V and J are TRBV3-1 and TRBJ2-3; D gene ambiguous. Germline CDR1 is LGHDT and CDR2 is YNNKEL (reference sequence). The V and J ends lost 0 bases and 2 bases respectively, with 15 bases between them. The length of the CDR3 is 17 residues. CDR3 nucleotides: TGTGCCAGCAGCCAAGAGCGGTGGGCGACCCACACAGATACGCAGTATTTT. Translation gives CASSQERWATHTDTQYF.

This clonotype was counted a single time. The V call is TRBV10-2, the J call TRBJ1-6; D is undetermined. V lost 9 bases, J lost 9 bases, and 15 bases lay in between. This CDR3 has 13 amino acids. Germline V CDR1 and CDR2: WSHSY, SAAADI. The CDR3, as DNA: TGCGCCAGTAAACCGAGCCAGAGTTCACCCCTCCACTTT. Encoded protein: CASKPSQSSPLHF.

The V gene is TRBV29-1, the J gene TRBJ2-5; 10 bases fit TRBD2. CDR1 is SQVTM, CDR2 ANQGSEA, per germline. This CDR3 region has 14 residues. V gave up 8 bases and J gave up 5 bases; unmatched junction bases: 11. Here the CDR3 DNA reads TGCAGCATTGGGAGGGCTAGCGGGGGTGAGACCCAGTACTTC. This translates into CSIGRASGGETQYF.